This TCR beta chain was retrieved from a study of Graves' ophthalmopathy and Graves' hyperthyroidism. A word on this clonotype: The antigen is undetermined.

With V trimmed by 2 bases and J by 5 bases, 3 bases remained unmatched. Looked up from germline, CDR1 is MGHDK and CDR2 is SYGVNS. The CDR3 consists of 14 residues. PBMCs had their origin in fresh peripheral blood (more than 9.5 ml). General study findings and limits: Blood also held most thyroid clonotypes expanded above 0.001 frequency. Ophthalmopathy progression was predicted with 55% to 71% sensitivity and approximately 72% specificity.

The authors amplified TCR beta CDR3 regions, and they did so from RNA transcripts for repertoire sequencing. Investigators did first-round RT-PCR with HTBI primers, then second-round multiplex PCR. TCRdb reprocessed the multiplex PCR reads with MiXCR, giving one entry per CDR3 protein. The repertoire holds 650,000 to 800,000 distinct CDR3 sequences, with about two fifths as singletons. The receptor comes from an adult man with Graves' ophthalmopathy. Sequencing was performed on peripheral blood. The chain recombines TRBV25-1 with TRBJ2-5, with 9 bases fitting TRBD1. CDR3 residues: CASSEEGQGETQYF. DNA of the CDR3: TGTGCCAGCAGTGAAGAGGGACAGGGCGAGACCCAGTACTTC. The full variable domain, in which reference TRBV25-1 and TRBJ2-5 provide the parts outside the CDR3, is EADIYQTPRYLVIGTGKKITLECSQTMGHDKMYWYQQDPGMELHLIHYSYGVNSTEKGDLSSESTVSRIRTEHFPLTLESARPSHTSQYLCASSEEGQGETQYFGPGTRLLVL.